This T cell receptor beta chain was identified during a study of T cell responses to AZD1222 COVID-19 vaccine. General observations from the study: Females outnumbered males among donors, who were mostly white British; clonal diversity was possibly underestimated. Spike was spanned by vaccine-associated CD4 TCRs, which were dominant at 160-218 and 743-854.

Points on this clone: Its matching antigen is unknown.

The table came from immunoSEQ multiplex PCR; TCRdb's copy has only in-frame clones and leaves some out. The repertoire holds 200,000 or so clones, under 95% seen once, with nearly 1% in the top ten. The receptor comes from an adult in good health. Source: peripheral blood, taken on day 0 of AZD1222 vaccination.

The CDR3 bases are TGTGCCAGCAGCCAAAACCCGGGGCAGGGCCTGAGTGAAAAACTGTTTTTT. This sequence encodes CASSQNPGQGLSEKLFF. This rearrangement joins TRBV4-2 to TRBJ1-4, with D possibly matching TRBD1 (5 bases). The germline V and J ends were trimmed by 2 bases and 7 bases, with 20 bases remaining between them. Per the germline V gene, CDR1 is LGHNA and CDR2 is YNFKEQ. The CDR3 sequence is 17 residues long.